This T cell receptor beta chain was retrieved from a study of T cell repertoires in cytomegalovirus infection. This clonotype was picked up many times. Its specificity is unknown. Each CDR3 protein gets one entry after TCRdb re-called the reads with MiXCR. The sample records 250,000 to 300,000 distinct CDR3 sequences, about 18% being singletons. Study observations and caveats: CMV-specific TCR beta clonotypes restricted by HLA-C were the ones dominating the ex vivo response.

This receptor was taken from a human donor in good health (CMV status not recorded). Some clones in this sample may be carry-over from other donors' samples. What was sequenced was CD8+ T cells from PBMCs.

The CDR3 reads CASSLGRGSYNEQFF. The CDR3 coding sequence is TGTGCCAGCAGCTTAGGGAGGGGGTCCTACAATGAGCAGTTCTTC. The V gene is TRBV7-9, the J gene TRBJ2-1, with D possibly being TRBD1 or TRBD2 (6 bases each). CDR3 length: 15 amino acids. Per the germline V gene, CDR1 is SEHNR and CDR2 is FQNEAQ (reference sequence). V was clipped by 1 base and J by 1 base, with 8 bases between them. Drawing the rest from reference TRBV7-9 and TRBJ2-1, the complete variable domain is DTGVSQNPRHKITKRGQNVTFRCDPISEHNRLYWYRQTLGQGPEFLTYFQNEAQLEKSRLLSDRFSAERPKGSFSTLEIQRTEQGDSAMYLCASSLGRGSYNEQFFGPGTRLTVL.